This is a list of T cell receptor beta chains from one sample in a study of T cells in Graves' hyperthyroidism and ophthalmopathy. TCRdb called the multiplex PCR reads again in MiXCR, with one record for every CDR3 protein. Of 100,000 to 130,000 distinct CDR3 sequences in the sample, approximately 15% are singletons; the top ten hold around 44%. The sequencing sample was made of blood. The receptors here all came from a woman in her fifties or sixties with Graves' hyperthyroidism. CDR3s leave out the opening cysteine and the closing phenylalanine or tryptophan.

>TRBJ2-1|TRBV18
ASSPGLVTNYNEQF
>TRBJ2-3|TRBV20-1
SAGDASGIVDTQY
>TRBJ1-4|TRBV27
ASSLATNEKLF
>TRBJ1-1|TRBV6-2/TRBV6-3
ASSNALNTEAF
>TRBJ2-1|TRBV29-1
SVEPGSDGNEQF
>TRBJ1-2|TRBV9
ASSGPAIGYT
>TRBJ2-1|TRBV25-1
ASRKGGAGRYNEQF
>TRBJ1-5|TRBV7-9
ASSLSPSDSDGGRNQPQH
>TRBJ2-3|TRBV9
ASSPGTNTQY
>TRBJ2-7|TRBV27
ASSRGTSGTYEQY
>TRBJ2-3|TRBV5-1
ASSFWISDTQY
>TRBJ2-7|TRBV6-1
ASSNIQETTEQY
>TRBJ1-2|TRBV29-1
SVETGGYT
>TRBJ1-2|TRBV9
ASSVGTGANYGYT
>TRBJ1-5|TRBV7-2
ASSLARWSNQPQH
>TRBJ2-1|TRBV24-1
ATSDLSREQF
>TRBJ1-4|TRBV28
ASSLAREKLF
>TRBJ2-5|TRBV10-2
ASSESRGGRETQY
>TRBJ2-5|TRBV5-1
ASSFHKTQY
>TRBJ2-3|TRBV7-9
ASSSMYYTGDGTQY
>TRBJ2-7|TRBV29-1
SVKRHQQGTYEQY
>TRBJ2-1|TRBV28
ASSFSVGSYNEQF
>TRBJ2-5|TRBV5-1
ASSLGQGSQTQY
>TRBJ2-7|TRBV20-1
SARETGTWYEQY
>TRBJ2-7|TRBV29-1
SVRLPLSTYEQY
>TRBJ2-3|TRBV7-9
AGSGAPGEDTQY
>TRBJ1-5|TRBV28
ASSSGQSGSQH
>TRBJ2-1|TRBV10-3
AIGRGQGEVSSYNEQF
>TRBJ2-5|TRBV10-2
ASQAGEETQY
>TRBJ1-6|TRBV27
ASRNRESPLH
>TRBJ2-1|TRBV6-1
ASTEKGNEQF
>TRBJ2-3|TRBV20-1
SARLAGADTQY
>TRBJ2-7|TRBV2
ASRERRGSYEQY
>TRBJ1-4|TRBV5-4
ASSRDMGASNEKLF
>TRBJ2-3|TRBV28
ASAEAPLLATSGPTDTQY
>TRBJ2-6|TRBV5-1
ASSLTTSSGANVLT
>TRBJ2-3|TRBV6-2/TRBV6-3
ASSYMATTADTQY
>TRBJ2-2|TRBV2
ASSELAGATGELF
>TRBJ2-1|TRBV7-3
ASSHIGVEGPRDNEQF
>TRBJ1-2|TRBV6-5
ASSYSAGINGYT
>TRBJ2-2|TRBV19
ASSYSNTGELF
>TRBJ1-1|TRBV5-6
ASSLQHEAF
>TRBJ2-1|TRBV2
ASTPGQPRGQF
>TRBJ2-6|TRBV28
ASRGGGANVLT
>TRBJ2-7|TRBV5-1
ASSSVGGLYEQY
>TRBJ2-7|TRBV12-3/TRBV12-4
ASSLVLSSYEQY
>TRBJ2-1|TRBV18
ASSLQAGANEQF
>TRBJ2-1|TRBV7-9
ASSLGLAGGSYNEQF
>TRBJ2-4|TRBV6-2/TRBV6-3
ASSYPNRIQY
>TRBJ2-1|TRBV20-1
SARTSGRNEQF
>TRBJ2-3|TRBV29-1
SGYTGGVWADTQY
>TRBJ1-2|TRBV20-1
SASAGVTNYGYT
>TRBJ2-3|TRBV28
ASSRLLAGATDTQY
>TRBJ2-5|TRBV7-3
ASSPHPTSGSTVDETQY